These T cell receptor beta chains were read from a single sample in a study of control samples from healthy donors and cancer patients. The repertoire was sequenced with immunoSEQ multiplex PCR; TCRdb's copy has only in-frame clones and lacks some. The sample includes about 70,000 clones, over 75% of them seen just once. The sequenced sample was blood. The source is a man aged 50 or older in good health. Both conserved end residues are part of each CDR3. A D gene is named only where the DNA matches it firmly. The size of a clone is reported for some rows only, either as once, few or many, or as a class for expanded clones.

clone_size	v_call	j_call	d_call	cdr3_nt	cdr3_aa
NA	TRBV24-1	TRBJ2-5	TRBD1	TGTGCCACCAGTGAATTGACCGGGACAGGGGGCTTGGAGACCCAGTACTTC	CATSELTGTGGLETQYF
NA	TRBV11-1	TRBJ2-7	TRBD2	TGTGCCAGCAGCTTAGTAGCGGGAAGCTACGAGCAGTACTTC	CASSLVAGSYEQYF
NA	TRBV7-2	TRBJ1-6	NA	TGTGCCAGCAGCCTAGGAGGGAGCTCCTATAATTCACCCCTCCACTTT	CASSLGGSSYNSPLHF
NA	TRBV4-3	TRBJ1-1	NA	TGCGCCAGCAGCCGCGGTAGGAACACTGAAGCTTTCTTT	CASSRGRNTEAFF
NA	TRBV7-2	TRBJ1-1	NA	TGTGCCAGCAGCTTAGCAGGCAGGATGAACACTGAAGCTTTCTTT	CASSLAGRMNTEAFF
NA	TRBV30	TRBJ2-5	TRBD1	TGTGCCTGGAGGTTGGCGGCAGGGGGAAAAGAGACCCAGTACTTC	CAWRLAAGGKETQYF
few	TRBV30	TRBJ2-7	NA	TGTGCCTGGAGTTTGACTAGATACTACGAGCAGTACTTC	CAWSLTRYYEQYF
NA	TRBV19	TRBJ2-2	NA	TGTGCCAGTAGTATAGCCGATCACACCGGGGAGCTGTTTTTT	CASSIADHTGELFF
NA	TRBV5-1	TRBJ1-2	NA	TGCGCCAGCAGCTTGAGTCAGTCCTCTAACTATGGCTACACCTTC	CASSLSQSSNYGYTF
NA	TRBV13	TRBJ2-6	NA	TGTGCCAGCAGCTTAAGGTCTGGGGCCAACGTCCTGACTTTC	CASSLRSGANVLTF
NA	TRBV28	TRBJ1-2	NA	TGTGCCAGCAGTCCTACGAATTCCCACCCCTATACCGGAGCTAACTATGGCTACACCTTC	CASSPTNSHPYTGANYGYTF
NA	TRBV19	TRBJ1-1	NA	TGTGCCAGTAATGCAAGGGTCCCCCGCAACAACACTGAAGCTTTCTTT	CASNARVPRNNTEAFF
few	TRBV4-2	TRBJ2-1	TRBD1	TGTGCCAGCAGCCAAGATCTAACAGGGGGCTACAATGAGCAGTTCTTC	CASSQDLTGGYNEQFF
NA	TRBV19	TRBJ2-3	NA	TGTGCCAGTAGTATAAAGGGGATGGGAACAGATACGCAGTATTTT	CASSIKGMGTDTQYF
NA	TRBV5-8	TRBJ2-7	NA	TGTGCCAGCAGACCCGAAGTTCGGTCCTACGAGCAGTACTTC	CASRPEVRSYEQYF
NA	TRBV4-3	TRBJ2-1	TRBD1	TGCGCCAGCAGCCAAGATTGGGACAGTTACTACAATGAGCAGTTCTTC	CASSQDWDSYYNEQFF
once	TRBV3-1/TRBV3-2	TRBJ2-5	NA	TGTGCCAGCAGCCGCTCGGCGGGGCCCCAAGAGACCCAGTACTTC	CASSRSAGPQETQYF